This T cell receptor beta chain was sequenced during a study of blood T cell repertoires in COVID-19. The repertoire was sequenced with immunoSEQ multiplex PCR; TCRdb's copy has only in-frame clones and lacks some. The sample shows 100,000 to 150,000 clones, 75% to 90% of them seen only once. This clonotype was obtained from a woman in her forties or fifties who had recovered from COVID-19. Material for sequencing was PBMCs or T cells enriched from blood (not recorded which).

CDR3 region: CASSLWLAGSYEQYF. CDR3 DNA sequence: TGCGCCAGCAGCTTGTGGCTAGCGGGGAGTTACGAGCAGTACTTC. V gene TRBV5-1 combines with J gene TRBJ2-7; TRBD2 matches 9 bases. CDR1 is SGHRS and CDR2 is YFSETQ in the germline V gene. After removal of 1 base from V and 4 bases from J, the junction contained 6 bases not matched to a gene. CDR3 length equals 15 residues.